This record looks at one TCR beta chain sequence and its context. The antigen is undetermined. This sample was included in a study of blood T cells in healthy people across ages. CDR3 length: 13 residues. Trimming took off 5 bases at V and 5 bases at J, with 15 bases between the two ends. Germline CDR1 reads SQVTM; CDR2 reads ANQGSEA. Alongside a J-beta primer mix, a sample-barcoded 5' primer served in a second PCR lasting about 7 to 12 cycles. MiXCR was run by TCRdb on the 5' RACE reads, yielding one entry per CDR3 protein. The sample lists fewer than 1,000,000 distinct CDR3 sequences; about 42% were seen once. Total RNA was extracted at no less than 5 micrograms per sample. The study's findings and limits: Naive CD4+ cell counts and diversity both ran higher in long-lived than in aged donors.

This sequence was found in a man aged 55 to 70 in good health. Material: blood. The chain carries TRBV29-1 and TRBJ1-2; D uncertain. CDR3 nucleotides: TGCAGCGTTTTAGGGATATCACCTTATGGCTACACCTTC. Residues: CSVLGISPYGYTF.